Listed here are 30 T cell receptor beta chains from one sample, sequenced in a study of shared clonotypes between healthy human individuals. Profiling relied on immunoSEQ multiplex PCR, and the TCRdb table lists in-frame clones only, not all of them. The sample has 2 million to 2.5 million clones, 85% to 95% seen once. Sequencing was done on a sample of naive CD4+ T cells from PBMCs. Indicated subset: CD45RA+ positively selected. The receptors were sampled from a man aged 18 to 30 in good health. Some clones in this sample may be carry-over from other donors' samples.

The chain uses TRBV5-8 and TRBJ1-1; the D is unclear. This CDR3 has 14 amino acids. Germline CDR1 and CDR2: SGHTS and YDEGEE. Between the trimmed V and J ends, which lost 0 bases and 1 base, there was a span of 7 bases. CDR3 amino acids: CASSLGHQNTEAFF. DNA of the CDR3: TGTGCCAGCAGCTTGGGACACCAGAACACTGAAGCTTTCTTT.

This clone has only one observation. V gene TRBV5-6 combines with J gene TRBJ1-2; D unclear. Trimming shortened V by 2 bases and J by 7 bases, and 12 bases separated the two germline ends. Germline CDR1 and CDR2: SGHDT and YYEEEE. The CDR3 is 13 residues long. CDR3 nucleotides: TGTGCCAGCAGCTTAGAAGTTGCGAGTGGCTACACCTTC. Translating it yields CASSLEVASGYTF.

The chain combines TRBV27 with TRBJ2-4; 7 positions agree with TRBD1. This CDR3 is 14 amino acids long. V was pared by 6 bases and J by 8 bases, with 10 bases of the junction left unmatched. Germline V CDR1 and CDR2: MNHEY, SMNVEV (reference sequence). The CDR3 DNA sequence: TGTGCCAGCAGGAGCAAACAGGGGAGAGACATTCAGTACTTC. Encoded protein: CASRSKQGRDIQYF.

Note on this clone: Other nucleotide sequences from this sample produce the same CDR3. The chain joins TRBV5-1 to TRBJ2-3; TRBD2 agrees at 10 bases. Unmatched junction bases numbered 3, after V lost 4 bases and J lost 1 base. The germline CDR1 and CDR2 sequences are SGHRS and YFSETQ. This CDR3 region has 15 residues. Here the CDR3 reads CASSVLAGGTDTQYF. In DNA, the CDR3 is TGCGCCAGCAGCGTCCTAGCGGGAGGCACAGATACGCAGTATTTT.

This rearrangement joins TRBV9 to TRBJ2-7; D is possibly TRBD2 (5 bases). V was trimmed by 5 bases and J by 7 bases, leaving 13 bases between them. The CDR3 extends over 12 amino acids. Germline CDR1 and CDR2: SGDLS and YYNGEE. The CDR3 DNA sequence: TGTGCCAGCAGTCTCAGAGGGCAGGAGCAGTACTTC. Its protein product is CASSLRGQEQYF.

The rearrangement links TRBV27 to TRBJ2-1, with D possibly matching TRBD2 (6 bases). V dropped 5 bases and J dropped 6 bases, with 20 bases sitting between them. Germline V CDR1 and CDR2: MNHEY, SMNVEV (reference sequence). The CDR3 sequence is 16 residues long. The chain's CDR3 is CASSKHAGSLSNEQFF. The CDR3 DNA follows: TGTGCCAGCAGTAAACACGCGGGGAGCCTTAGCAATGAGCAGTTCTTC.

The J gene is TRBJ1-3, the V gene TRBV7-3, with D unclear. V was cut by 5 bases and J by 0 bases, with 14 bases left in between. The germline V gene has CDR1 SGHTA and CDR2 FQGTGA. CDR3 length: 16 residues. Written as DNA, the CDR3 is TGTGCCAGCAGCCGGGGAGGGTCGAGCTCTGGAAACACCATATATTTT. Amino acids: CASSRGGSSSGNTIYF.

This chain uses TRBV5-1 with TRBJ1-1, with 10 bases matching TRBD1. V shed 2 bases and J 5 bases; nucleotides not matched to a gene: 6. CDR1 and CDR2 (germline): SGHRS, YFSETQ. The CDR3 spans 15 residues. CDR3 nucleotide sequence: TGCGCCAGCAGCTTAAGGACAGGGGGATTGACTGAAGCTTTCTTT. This encodes CASSLRTGGLTEAFF.

This chain joins TRBV28 and TRBJ2-5, with D perhaps TRBD1 or TRBD2 (7 bases each). Germline lookup yields CDR1 MDHEN and CDR2 SYDVKM. The CDR3 covers 14 residues. Trimming cost V 5 bases and J 5 bases, with 15 bases left between them. The CDR3 coding sequence is TGTGCCAGCAGTAAGGGAGGGGGCGGTGAGACCCAGTACTTC. Its translation: CASSKGGGGETQYF.

The CDR3 spells CASSSNGGSAPYF. CDR3 nucleotide sequence: TGTGCCAGCAGCTCGAACGGCGGGTCTGCGCCGTATTTT. This rearrangement joins TRBV7-3 to TRBJ2-3, with TRBD2 as a possible D gene (5 bases). This CDR3 is built from 13 residues. In germline, CDR1 is SGHTA, CDR2 FQGTGA. Trimming took off 4 bases at V and 14 bases at J, with 19 bases between the two ends.

This chain joins TRBV28 and TRBJ2-7; TRBD1 aligns across 8 bases. The CDR3 has 12 amino acids. V trimming: 11 bases; J trimming: 1 base; junction bases outside the gene matches: 4. Germline CDR1 reads MDHEN; CDR2 reads SYDVKM. CDR3 protein: CAGGQGSYEQYF. Here the CDR3 DNA reads TGTGCCGGCGGACAGGGATCCTACGAGCAGTACTTC.

The chain is built from TRBV15 and TRBJ2-1, with D possibly being TRBD1 or TRBD2 (6 bases each). The germline V and J ends were trimmed by 0 bases and 7 bases, with 16 bases remaining between them. Germline CDR1 is LNHNV and CDR2 is YYDKDF (reference sequence). The CDR3 totals 16 residues. CDR3 sequence reads: CATSRDVGRGQNEQFF. The CDR3 DNA follows: TGTGCCACCAGCAGAGATGTGGGACGGGGGCAGAATGAGCAGTTCTTC.

The chain uses TRBV30 and TRBJ2-5; a weak D match, TRBD2 (6 bases). The J call could be wrong; TRBJ2-7 is a better fit for the DNA end. CDR1 and CDR2 from the germline V gene are GTSNPN and SVGIG (reference sequence). The CDR3 extends over 15 amino acids. The chain's CDR3 is CAWSVLGWRAYEQYF. DNA for the CDR3: TGTGCCTGGAGTGTATTGGGCTGGAGGGCCTACGAGCAGTACTTC.

The CDR3 nucleotides read TGCAGCGTTACTACAGGGCGGTCGAGCAATCAGCCCCAGCATTTT. It is translated as CSVTTGRSSNQPQHF. The chain employs TRBV29-1 and TRBJ1-5; TRBD1 is a possible D gene (6 bases). The germline gives CDR1 SQVTM, CDR2 ANQGSEA. V was pared by 5 bases and J by 1 base, with 15 bases between. This CDR3 spans 15 amino acids. Looking up the rest from reference TRBV29-1 and TRBJ1-5 gives the full variable domain: SAVISQKPSRDICQRGTSLTIQCQVDSQVTMMFWYRQQPGQSLTLIATANQGSEATYESGFVIDKFPISRPNLTFSTLTVSNMSPEDSSIYLCSVTTGRSSNQPQHFGDGTRLSIL.

V is TRBV5-1 and J is TRBJ2-1; D unresolved. V was shortened by 5 bases and J by 6 bases, with 12 bases between the two germline ends. The CDR3 runs 13 residues. CDR1 and CDR2 from the germline V gene are SGHRS and YFSETQ. The CDR3 DNA reads TGCGCCAGCAGTCTTCTGCAAGTCAATGAGCAGTTCTTC. Its protein is CASSLLQVNEQFF.

This chain links TRBV28 with TRBJ1-4; a weak D match, TRBD1 (6 bases). Trimming took off 7 bases at V and 12 bases at J, with 12 bases between the two ends. Per germline, CDR1 MDHEN and CDR2 SYDVKM. This CDR3 has 11 amino acids. CDR3: CASTLEGELFF. CDR3 DNA sequence: TGTGCCAGCACGTTAGAGGGGGAACTGTTTTTT.

This clone has a single count. The DNA of the CDR3 is TGTGCCAGCAGCCCTCGGGACAGGGCCTACGAGCAGTACTTC. Translating gives CASSPRDRAYEQYF. This rearrangement joins TRBV5-4 to TRBJ2-7; 9 bases match TRBD1. V gave up 4 bases and J gave up 2 bases; unmatched junction bases: 4. The CDR3 is 14 amino acids. From germline, CDR1 is SGHNT and CDR2 YYREEE (reference sequence).

The chain links TRBV19 to TRBJ1-5; 8 bases line up with TRBD1. The CDR3 loop spans 13 amino acids. Germline values: CDR1 LNHDA, CDR2 SQIVND (reference sequence). V was pared by 9 bases and J by 6 bases, with 7 bases of the junction left unmatched. In DNA form, the CDR3 reads TGTGCCAGCCGCTCAGGGGGCCGTCAGCCCCAGCATTTT. This codes for CASRSGGRQPQHF.

This clone was picked up one time. The V and J genes are TRBV12-2 and TRBJ2-1; the table names TRBD2, a call not compared with the DNA. TRBV12-2 is listed as a pseudogene. The CDR3 is made up of 17 amino acids. For the CDR3, the DNA is TGTGCAAGTCGCTTACCCCCGTTAATAGCGGGAGACAATGAGCAGTTCTTC. Translated: CASRLPPLIAGDNEQFF.

V gene TRBV5-1 combines with J gene TRBJ2-5; a weak D match, TRBD2 (6 bases). The CDR3 extends over 18 amino acids. V lost 0 bases, J lost 5 bases, and 23 bases lay in between. Germline CDR1 reads SGHRS; CDR2 reads YFSETQ. Here the CDR3 reads CASSLVITGEGTWETQYF. The CDR3 DNA is TGCGCCAGCAGCTTGGTTATAACGGGAGAGGGGACCTGGGAGACCCAGTACTTC. The variable domain in full, with the rest retrieved from reference TRBV5-1 and TRBJ2-5, is KAGVTQTPRYLIKTRGQQVTLSCSPISGHRSVSWYQQTPGQGLQFLFEYFSETQRNKGNFPGRFSGRQFSNSRSEMNVSTLELGDSALYLCASSLVITGEGTWETQYFGPGTRLLVL.

The chain has TRBV6-6 and TRBJ2-7; 7 positions agree with TRBD2. The J segment lost 1 base and the V segment lost 7 bases, leaving 10 bases of the junction unmatched. The V gene's germline CDR1 is MNHNY and CDR2 SVGAGI (reference sequence). The length of the CDR3 is 15 residues. CDR3 DNA: TGTGCCAGCAACTCCCCATCAGCGGGGTCCTACGAGCAGTACTTC. This translates into CASNSPSAGSYEQYF.

V gene TRBV25-1 combines with J gene TRBJ2-1; D is possibly TRBD2 (5 bases). V was trimmed by 3 bases and J by 0 bases, leaving 15 bases between them. This CDR3 is 17 amino acids long. CDR1 and CDR2 (germline): MGHDK, SYGVNS. This CDR3 reads CASSDVTTPSSYNEQFF. The CDR3 coding sequence is TGTGCCAGCAGTGACGTGACTACCCCGAGCTCCTACAATGAGCAGTTCTTC.

V is TRBV6-1 and J is TRBJ2-5; D might be TRBD2 (6 bases). V shed 5 bases and J shed 4 bases, with 17 bases lying between them. This CDR3 has 15 amino acids. CDR1 is MNHNS and CDR2 is SASEGT in the germline V gene. CDR3 bases: TGTGCCAGCAGTTGGGGCGGGGCCCGGCCAGAGACCCAGTACTTC. It is translated as CASSWGGARPETQYF.

This chain uses TRBV6-4 with TRBJ2-2; 10 bases fit TRBD2. Germline values: CDR1 MRHNA, CDR2 SNTAGT. This CDR3 comprises 17 residues. The V and J ends lost 2 bases and 7 bases, in that order; junction bases with no gene match: 10. The CDR3 nucleotides read TGTGCCAGCAGTGACGGGCTAGCGGGAGCTCTCGACGGGGAGCTGTTTTTT. Translating it yields CASSDGLAGALDGELFF.

The chain uses TRBV11-2 and TRBJ2-7; D is perhaps TRBD2 (5 bases). Deletions cut 5 bases from V and 3 bases from J, with 8 bases between. There are 12 residues in the CDR3. Looked up from germline, CDR1 is SGHAT and CDR2 is FQNNGV. The CDR3 spells CASSLAIYEQYF. In DNA, the CDR3 is TGTGCCAGCAGCCTAGCCATCTACGAGCAGTACTTC.

As to this clone: Other nucleotide sequences from this sample produce the same CDR3. This chain uses TRBV5-4 with TRBJ2-7, with D unresolved. Trimming pared 0 bases from V and 2 bases from J, leaving 6 bases between. CDR1 and CDR2 (germline): SGHNT, YYREEE (reference sequence). The CDR3 is 13 residues long. CDR3 coding DNA: TGTGCCAGCAGCTTGGTGGGAACCTACGAGCAGTACTTC. It yields the protein CASSLVGTYEQYF. The whole variable domain, remainder taken from reference TRBV5-4 and TRBJ2-7, is ETGVTQSPTHLIKTRGQQVTLRCSSQSGHNTVSWYQQALGQGPQFIFQYYREEENGRGNFPPRFSGLQFPNYSSELNVNALELDDSALYLCASSLVGTYEQYFGPGTRLTVT.

With regard to this clone: This sample also contains other DNA sequences that code for the same CDR3. The rearrangement uses TRBV2 and TRBJ2-5; TRBD1 is a possible D gene (6 bases). This CDR3 is built from 14 residues. Germline loops: CDR1 SNHLY, CDR2 FYNNEI. V dropped 4 bases and J dropped 1 base, with 10 bases sitting between them. CDR3 DNA sequence: TGTGCCAGCAGTGGGCAGGGGCCCCAAGAGACCCAGTACTTC. It encodes CASSGQGPQETQYF.

V is TRBV27 and J is TRBJ2-2, with 8 bases aligning to TRBD2. The germline V gene encodes CDR1 MNHEY and CDR2 SMNVEV (reference sequence). V dropped 3 bases and J dropped 6; count of bases not matched to a gene: 6. The CDR3 covers 15 residues. The CDR3 spells CASSLGRGDPGELFF. CDR3 coding DNA: TGTGCCAGCAGTTTGGGGCGGGGGGACCCCGGGGAGCTGTTTTTT.

This rearrangement joins TRBV28 to TRBJ1-4; TRBD1 might be the D (5 bases). Deletions cut 8 bases from V and 7 bases from J, with 14 bases between. The germline V gene has CDR1 MDHEN and CDR2 SYDVKM. The CDR3 loop spans 13 amino acids. The chain's CDR3 is CASLTSQGEKLFF. CDR3 nucleotides: TGTGCCAGCCTCACAAGCCAGGGTGAAAAACTGTTTTTT. Full variable domain (rest looked up from reference TRBV28 and TRBJ1-4): DVKVTQSSRYLVKRTGEKVFLECVQDMDHENMFWYRQDPGLGLRLIYFSYDVKMKEKGDIPEGYSVSREKKERFSLILESASTNQTSMYLCASLTSQGEKLFFGSGTQLSVL.

The chain couples TRBV5-4 to TRBJ2-7, with D perhaps matching TRBD1 (7 bases). CDR1 SGHNT and CDR2 YYREEE come from the germline V gene (reference sequence). V was trimmed by 3 bases and J by 0 bases, leaving 13 bases between them. The CDR3 totals 15 residues. CDR3 residues: CASSSGGTHSYEQYF. The CDR3 nucleotides are TGTGCCAGCAGCTCAGGGGGGACCCACTCCTACGAGCAGTACTTC. Drawing the rest from reference TRBV5-4 and TRBJ2-7, the complete variable domain is ETGVTQSPTHLIKTRGQQVTLRCSSQSGHNTVSWYQQALGQGPQFIFQYYREEENGRGNFPPRFSGLQFPNYSSELNVNALELDDSALYLCASSSGGTHSYEQYFGPGTRLTVT.